The sequence of this TCR beta chain was determined in a study of blood T cell repertoires in COVID-19. Germline V CDR1 and CDR2: SGHKS, YYEKEE (reference sequence). V was shortened by 2 bases and J by 3 bases, with 14 bases between the two germline ends. This CDR3 is 15 amino acids long. The table came from immunoSEQ multiplex PCR; TCRdb's copy has only in-frame clones and leaves some out. The sample lists about 140,000 clones, around 80% seen once, with approximately 3.5% in the top ten. The chain uses TRBV5-5 and TRBJ1-1; D remains unclear. This TCR was recovered from a man in his 60s with acute or convalescent COVID-19. The specimen sequenced was peripheral blood. CDR3 sequence reads: CASSFRRMEDTEAFF. DNA for the CDR3: TGTGCCAGCAGCTTCAGAAGGATGGAGGACACTGAAGCTTTCTTT.